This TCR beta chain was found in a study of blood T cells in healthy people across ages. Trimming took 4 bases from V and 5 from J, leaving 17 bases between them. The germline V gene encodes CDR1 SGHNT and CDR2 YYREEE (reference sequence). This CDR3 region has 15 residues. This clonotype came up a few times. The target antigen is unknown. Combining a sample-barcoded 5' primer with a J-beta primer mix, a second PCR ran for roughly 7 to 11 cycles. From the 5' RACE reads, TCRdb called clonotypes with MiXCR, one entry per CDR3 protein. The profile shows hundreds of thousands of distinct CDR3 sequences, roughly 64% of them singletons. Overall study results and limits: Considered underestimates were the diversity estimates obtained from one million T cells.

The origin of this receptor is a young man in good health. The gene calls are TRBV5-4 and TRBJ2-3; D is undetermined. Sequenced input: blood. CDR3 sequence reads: CASSATGRQVDTQYF. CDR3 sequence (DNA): TGTGCCAGCAGCGCCACCGGTAGGCAAGTAGATACGCAGTATTTT.